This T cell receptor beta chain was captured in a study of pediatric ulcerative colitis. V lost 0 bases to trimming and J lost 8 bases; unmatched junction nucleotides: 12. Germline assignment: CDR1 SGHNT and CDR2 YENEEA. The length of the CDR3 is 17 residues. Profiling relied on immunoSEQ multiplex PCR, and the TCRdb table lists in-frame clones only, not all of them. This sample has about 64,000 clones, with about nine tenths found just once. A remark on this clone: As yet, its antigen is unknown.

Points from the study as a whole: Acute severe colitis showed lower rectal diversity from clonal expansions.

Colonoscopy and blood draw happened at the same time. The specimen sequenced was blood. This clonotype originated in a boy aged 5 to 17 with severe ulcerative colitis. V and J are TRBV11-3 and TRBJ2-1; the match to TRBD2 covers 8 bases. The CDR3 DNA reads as TGTGCCAGCAGCTTAGATCCCACAGCGGGAGTTGGCGATGAGCAGTTCTTC. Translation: CASSLDPTAGVGDEQFF.